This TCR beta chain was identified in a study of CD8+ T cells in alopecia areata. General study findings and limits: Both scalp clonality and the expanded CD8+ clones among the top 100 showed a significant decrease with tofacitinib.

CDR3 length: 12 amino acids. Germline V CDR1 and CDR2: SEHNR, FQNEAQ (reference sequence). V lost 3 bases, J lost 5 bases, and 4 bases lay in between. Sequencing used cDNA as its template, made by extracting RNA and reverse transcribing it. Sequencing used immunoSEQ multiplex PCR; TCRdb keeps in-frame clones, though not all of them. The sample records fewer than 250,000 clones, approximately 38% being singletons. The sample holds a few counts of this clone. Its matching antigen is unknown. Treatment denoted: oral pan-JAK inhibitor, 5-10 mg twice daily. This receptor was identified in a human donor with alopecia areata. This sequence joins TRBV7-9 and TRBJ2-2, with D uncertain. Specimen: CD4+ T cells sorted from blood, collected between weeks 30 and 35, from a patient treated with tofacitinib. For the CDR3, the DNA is TGTGCCAGCAGCTTCGTAACCGGGGAGCTGTTTTTT. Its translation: CASSFVTGELFF.